This passage covers 28 T cell receptor beta chains from one sample sequenced in a study of blood T cell repertoires in COVID-19. The data were produced by immunoSEQ multiplex PCR, yet TCRdb's version contains in-frame clones alone and is incomplete. The repertoire holds hundreds of thousands of clones, with less than 90% as singletons. Sequencing used peripheral blood. The receptors come from a man younger than 40 with active or convalescent COVID-19.

The J gene is TRBJ2-3, the V gene TRBV27; D is perhaps TRBD2 (6 bases). Trimming left V 0 bases short and J 5 bases short, with 6 bases between. The CDR3 runs 13 residues. The germline V gene has CDR1 MNHEY and CDR2 SMNVEV (reference sequence). CDR3 sequence reads: CASSLSRGDTQYF. In DNA form, the CDR3 reads TGTGCCAGCAGTTTATCGCGGGGAGATACGCAGTATTTT.

V gene TRBV6-6 combines with J gene TRBJ1-2; no definite D call. The length of the CDR3 is 15 residues. Germline CDR1 MNHNY, CDR2 SVGAGI (reference sequence). The ends were cut back, 0 bases at V and 6 bases at J, with 14 bases in the middle. The CDR3 nucleotides are TGTGCCAGCAGTTACTCGAGTTATGTGGGCGATGGCTACACCTTC. This gives the protein CASSYSSYVGDGYTF.

The chain carries TRBV13 and TRBJ1-3; the match to TRBD1 covers 9 bases. CDR1 is PRHDT, CDR2 FYEKMQ, per germline (reference sequence). The junction had 2 bases not matched to a gene; V was cut back by 5 bases and J by 0 bases. The CDR3 is made up of 15 amino acids. CDR3 sequence: CASSLGQGSGNTIYF. The CDR3 DNA reads TGTGCCAGCAGCCTGGGACAGGGCTCTGGAAACACCATATATTTT.

V usage is TRBV21-1 and J usage is TRBJ2-7; TRBD2, the table's D call, lacks a check against the DNA. TRBV21-1 is an annotated pseudogene. This CDR3 has 14 residues. The CDR3 is CASSRLAVSYEQYF. For the CDR3, the DNA is TGTGCCAGCAGCCGACTAGCGGTCTCCTACGAGCAGTACTTC.

Written as DNA, the CDR3 is TGCGCCAGCAGTGACGACTATGGCTACACCTTC. It codes for CASSDDYGYTF. The chain combines TRBV10-2 with TRBJ1-2; no firm D call. Trimming stripped 3 bases from V and 3 bases from J, with 2 bases between. Germline V lookup: CDR1 WSHSY, CDR2 SAAADI. This CDR3 has 11 amino acids.

J is TRBJ2-3 and V is TRBV9; D unresolved. The germline V and J ends were trimmed by 3 bases and 2 bases, with 10 bases remaining between them. Germline loops: CDR1 SGDLS, CDR2 YYNGEE. The CDR3 runs 14 residues. The DNA for the CDR3 is TGTGCCAGCAGCGCCGGAGCAACCACAGATACGCAGTATTTT. It specifies CASSAGATTDTQYF.

The rearrangement uses TRBV7-6 and TRBJ2-3; 10 bases align to TRBD1. The CDR3 length is 15 residues. Germline V CDR1 and CDR2: SGHVS, FNYEAQ. Germline trimming cut 6 bases from V and 4 bases from J; bases unmatched to any gene: 7. Here the CDR3 reads CASRPGQGGADTQYF. The CDR3 DNA is TGTGCCAGCAGACCCGGACAGGGGGGCGCAGATACGCAGTATTTT.

J is TRBJ2-7 and V is TRBV11-2, with D uncertain. Deletions cut 5 bases from V and 6 bases from J, with 11 bases between. This CDR3 is 12 amino acids long. The germline CDR1 and CDR2 sequences are SGHAT and FQNNGV. The CDR3 nucleotides are TGTGCCAGCAGCCGGGTCTCATCCGAGCAGTACTTC. Translated, it gives CASSRVSSEQYF. Full variable domain (missing parts from reference TRBV11-2 and TRBJ2-7): EAGVAQSPRYKIIEKRQSVAFWCNPISGHATLYWYQQILGQGPKLLIQFQNNGVVDDSQLPKDRFSAERLKGVDSTLKIQPAKLEDSAVYLCASSRVSSEQYFGPGTRLTVT.

The CDR3 spells CASSPARVLNEKLFF. CDR3 in DNA: TGTGCCAGTAGTCCCGCCAGGGTCCTTAATGAAAAACTGTTTTTT. The chain combines TRBV19 with TRBJ1-4; maybe TRBD1 (5 bases). This CDR3 has 15 residues. CDR1 and CDR2 (germline): LNHDA, SQIVND (reference sequence). V dropped 5 bases and J dropped 4 bases, with 14 bases sitting between them.

This chain uses TRBV6-2 or TRBV6-3 with TRBJ2-1, with D perhaps TRBD2 (6 bases). The CDR3 is 17 amino acids. V was pared by 5 bases and J by 0 bases, with 17 bases between. Germline CDR1 is MNHEY and CDR2 is SVGEGT. The CDR3 spells CASSPLGAGVSYNEQFF. The CDR3 DNA is TGTGCCAGCAGTCCCCTGGGAGCGGGTGTCTCCTACAATGAGCAGTTCTTC.

The chain couples TRBV19 to TRBJ2-1; maybe TRBD1 (6 bases). The CDR3 extends over 12 amino acids. V was cut by 3 bases and J by 12 bases, with 12 bases left in between. Germline V gene sequence: CDR1 LNHDA, CDR2 SQIVND (reference sequence). CDR3 loop: CASSILGGWQFF. The CDR3 nucleotides read TGTGCCAGTAGTATCTTAGGGGGTTGGCAGTTCTTC. The whole variable domain, filled in from reference TRBV19 and TRBJ2-1, reads DGGITQSPKYLFRKEGQNVTLSCEQNLNHDAMYWYRQDPGQGLRLIYYSQIVNDFQKGDIAEGYSVSREKKESFPLTVTSAQKNPTAFYLCASSILGGWQFFGPGTRLTVL.

The rearrangement links TRBV7-8 to TRBJ1-1; the match to TRBD1 covers 10 bases. This CDR3 is 16 amino acids long. Germline values: CDR1 SGHVS, CDR2 FQNEAQ. V shed 5 bases, J shed 4 bases, and the junction held 10 bases outside the gene matches. The CDR3 here is CASSLRATGGVTEAFF. The CDR3 DNA reads as TGTGCCAGCAGCCTAAGGGCGACAGGGGGCGTCACTGAAGCTTTCTTT.

This clone was recorded only once. The chain recombines TRBV5-6 with TRBJ1-1; D is ambiguous. The germline V and J ends were trimmed by 5 bases and 1 base, with 12 bases remaining between them. This CDR3 comprises 14 residues. Germline V CDR1 and CDR2: SGHDT, YYEEEE. The CDR3 spells CASSWSGSNTEAFF. CDR3 DNA sequence: TGTGCCAGCAGTTGGTCAGGATCGAACACTGAAGCTTTCTTT.

This clone was recorded a few times. The CDR3 DNA follows: TGTGCCTGGAGTGACCCCGGGACAAGAAATGAAAAACTGTTTTTT. Protein product: CAWSDPGTRNEKLFF. The chain recombines TRBV30 with TRBJ1-4; a possible D gene is TRBD1 (6 bases). The CDR3 has 15 residues. Germline V gives CDR1 GTSNPN, CDR2 SVGIG (reference sequence). V shed 1 base and J shed 5 bases, with 14 bases lying between them.

This sequence joins TRBV7-3 and TRBJ1-1, with D uncertain. The CDR3 contains 15 residues. Germline CDR1 is SGHTA and CDR2 is FQGTGA. V gave up 1 base and J gave up 3 bases, with 12 bases separating them. The CDR3 DNA reads TGTGCCAGCAGCTTAATACCTCACCCAGACACTGAAGCTTTCTTT. As protein: CASSLIPHPDTEAFF.

J is TRBJ1-6 and V is TRBV6-6; tentative D call: TRBD1 (6 bases). The germline V gene encodes CDR1 MNHNY and CDR2 SVGAGI (reference sequence). The V gene lost 4 bases and the J gene lost 4 bases, with 8 bases spanning the gap. The CDR3 spans 14 residues. DNA of the CDR3: TGTGCCAGCAGTTCCCAGGGGTATAATTCACCCCTCCACTTT. Protein: CASSSQGYNSPLHF.

This clone was seen only once. A read error may account for a junction end that differs from germline. V gene TRBV7-7 combines with J gene TRBJ2-1, with 9 bases aligning to TRBD2. Germline V gives CDR1 SSHAT, CDR2 FNYEAQ (reference sequence). The CDR3 totals 14 residues. CDR3 in amino acids: CASSHGLAPLEQFF. CDR3 sequence (DNA): TGTGCTAGCAGCCACGGACTAGCGCCGTTGGAGCAGTTCTTC.

This chain connects TRBV6-2 or TRBV6-3 to TRBJ1-1, with D tentatively TRBD1 (5 bases). This CDR3 contains 13 residues. Germline CDR1 is MNHEY and CDR2 is SVGEGT. Trimming shortened V by 1 base and J by 8 bases, and 11 bases separated the two germline ends. This CDR3 is CASSYWEGQEAFF. CDR3 DNA sequence: TGTGCCAGCAGTTACTGGGAGGGGCAAGAAGCTTTCTTT.

This clone was seen a single time. This chain joins TRBV13 and TRBJ2-5, with TRBD2 identical over 11 bases. With V trimmed by 5 bases and J by 1 base, 6 bases remained unmatched. The CDR3 is 16 residues long. CDR1 and CDR2 from the germline V gene are PRHDT and FYEKMQ (reference sequence). The CDR3 DNA reads TGTGCCAGCAGCGCCGCTAGCGGGGGGCGCCAAGAGACCCAGTACTTC. Translated: CASSAASGGRQETQYF. The full variable domain, completed using reference TRBV13 and TRBJ2-5, is AAGVIQSPRHLIKEKRETATLKCYPIPRHDTVYWYQQGPGQDPQFLISFYEKMQSDKGSIPDRFSAQQFSDYHSELNMSSLELGDSALYFCASSAASGGRQETQYFGPGTRLLVL.

The CDR3 protein is CASSSNLAAPAYEQYF. The CDR3 DNA is TGCGCCAGCAGCAGTAACCTAGCGGCCCCCGCCTACGAGCAGTACTTC. The chain couples TRBV4-3 to TRBJ2-7; 7 bases are shared with TRBD2. Germline V gene data show CDR1 as LGHNA and CDR2 as YSLEER. J lost 2 bases, V lost 5 bases, and 12 bases had no gene match. The CDR3 is 16 residues long.

This clone was observed a single time. J is TRBJ2-7 and V is TRBV28; the D gene is possibly TRBD1 (5 bases). CDR1 is MDHEN, CDR2 SYDVKM, per germline. V lost 6 bases to trimming and J lost 3 bases, with 12 bases between them. The CDR3 length is 13 residues. CDR3 nucleotides: TGTGCCAGCAGCTCGTTAAGGGGCTACGAGCAGTACTTC. Residues: CASSSLRGYEQYF.

V gene TRBV3-1 (or the pseudogene TRBV3-2) combines with J gene TRBJ1-2; TRBD1 matches 7 bases. The CDR3 is 14 residues long. The junction had 4 bases not matched to a gene; V was cut back by 4 bases and J by 2 bases. Germline assignment: CDR1 LGHDT and CDR2 YNNKEL (reference sequence). The DNA for the CDR3 is TGTGCCAGCAGCCGCCAGACAGGGAACTATGGCTACACCTTC. Protein sequence: CASSRQTGNYGYTF.

As to this clone: The junction differs from germline at one of its ends, possibly a read error. The J gene is TRBJ2-1, the V gene TRBV29-1, with TRBD1 matching over 10 bases. The germline gives CDR1 SQVTM, CDR2 ANQGSEA. This CDR3 region has 17 residues. DNA for the CDR3: TGCAGCGTTAAAGAGGGAAAGGGGACAGGGGCCTACAATGAGCAGTTCTTC. It specifies CSVKEGKGTGAYNEQFF.

This chain uses TRBV19 with TRBJ2-5, with 8 bases lining up with TRBD1. V gave up 2 bases and J gave up 5 bases; unmatched junction bases: 7. Germline loops: CDR1 LNHDA, CDR2 SQIVND (reference sequence). There are 15 residues in the CDR3. The CDR3 coding sequence is TGTGCCAGTAGTATAATCAGGGGGCGCGGGGAGACCCAGTACTTC. It specifies CASSIIRGRGETQYF.

This clone was recorded once. The genes are TRBV7-2 and TRBJ2-3, with TRBD2 identical over 10 bases. The germline gives CDR1 SGHTA, CDR2 FQGNSA. Germline trimming cut 4 bases from V and 5 bases from J; bases unmatched to any gene: 6. This CDR3 spans 15 amino acids. CDR3 DNA: TGTGCCAGCAGCTCCCAGCGGGGGGGCATAGATACGCAGTATTTT. It translates to CASSSQRGGIDTQYF.

This chain joins TRBV19 and TRBJ1-2; D might be TRBD1 (6 bases). CDR3 length: 12 amino acids. The germline gives CDR1 LNHDA, CDR2 SQIVND (reference sequence). V lost 10 bases and J 2 bases, leaving 11 bases between the germline ends. For the CDR3, the DNA is TGTGCCACCGGACAGATAAACTATGGCTACACCTTC. It is translated as CATGQINYGYTF.

The chain recombines TRBV6-4 with TRBJ2-1; tentatively, D is TRBD2 (6 bases). This CDR3 is 15 amino acids long. CDR1 and CDR2 (germline): MRHNA, SNTAGT. V was trimmed by 2 bases and J by 2 bases, leaving 10 bases between them. The CDR3 sequence is CASSDGGTAYNEQFF. CDR3 DNA: TGTGCCAGCAGTGACGGGGGGACGGCCTACAATGAGCAGTTCTTC.

This chain links TRBV2 with TRBJ1-1, with D perhaps matching TRBD1 (6 bases). V dropped 4 bases and J dropped 1 base, with 10 bases sitting between them. CDR1 is SNHLY, CDR2 FYNNEI, per germline. There are 14 residues in the CDR3. CDR3 nucleotide sequence: TGTGCCAGCAGTGGGTACAGGGAGAACACTGAAGCTTTCTTT. Residues: CASSGYRENTEAFF.